Listed below are T cell receptor beta chains from one sample, sequenced in a study of CD8+CD57+ T cells in acquired aplastic anemia. One entry per CDR3 protein, called by TCRdb with MiXCR from the reads. Here the sample spans a few hundred thousand distinct CDR3 sequences, around 32% being singletons. The sample was sorted CD4+, CD8+, or CD8+CD57+ T cells (not recorded which) from PBMCs. The source is a human donor with aplastic anemia. Each CDR3 is given with its conserved first and last residue. D genes are given only for firm matches. Some rows mark clone size as missing; the rest say once, few, many or name a class of expanded clone.

clone_size,v_call,d_call,j_call,cdr3_nt,cdr3_aa
few,TRBV12-3/TRBV12-4,TRBD1,TRBJ1-6,TGTGCCAGCTGCCAAGACAGGGTCACCTCGGGATCACCCCTCCACTTT,CASCQDRVTSGSPLHF
-,TRBV5-1,TRBD2,TRBJ2-1,TGCGCCAGCAGCAGGAGCGGGAGCACTGGTGAGCAGTTCTTC,CASSRSGSTGEQFF
-,TRBV20-1,TRBD2,TRBJ2-1,TGCAGTGCTAGAGATGTTAGCGGGTACAATGAGCAGTTCTTC,CSARDVSGYNEQFF
many,TRBV7-9,-,TRBJ2-5,TGTGCCGCGGCCCAAGAGACCCAGTACTTC,CAAAQETQYF
-,TRBV19,-,TRBJ2-1,TGTGCCAGTAGTGCGGGACGTACGATCCTTTCCTACGAGCAGTTCTTC,CASSAGRTILSYEQFF
once,TRBV7-2,-,TRBJ2-7,TGTGCCAGCAGCTTAGGTTTGACGGTTACCTACGAGCAGTACTTC,CASSLGLTVTYEQYF
many,TRBV29-1,TRBD2,TRBJ2-3,TGCAGCGCCTGGGGACTAGCGGAAAGCACAGATACGCAGTATTTT,CSAWGLAESTDTQYF
-,TRBV10-3,TRBD2,TRBJ2-5,TGTGCCAGCAGGGGGAACATAGCGGGGGGGCCAGAGACCCAGTACTTC,CASRGNIAGGPETQYF
many,TRBV10-3,-,TRBJ2-1,TGTGCCATCAGTGCCTACTCCTACAATGAGCAGTTCTTC,CAISAYSYNEQFF
-,TRBV30,-,TRBJ1-1,TGTGCCTGGAACCCGGTGAACACTGAAGCTTTCTTT,CAWNPVNTEAFF
-,TRBV7-9,-,TRBJ2-2,TGTGCCAGCAGCCCAAAAGGGCGGGAGCTGTTTTTT,CASSPKGRELFF
-,TRBV6-5,-,TRBJ1-2,TGTGCCAGCAGTTACGACAGCAGAAACTATGGCTACACCTTC,CASSYDSRNYGYTF
-,TRBV7-9,-,TRBJ1-1,TGTGCCAGCAGTTCAAGGATGAACACTGAAGCTTTCTTT,CASSSRMNTEAFF
few,TRBV11-2,-,TRBJ2-4,TGTGCCAGCAGCTTAGTTACCACAAAGGGCGACATTCAGTACTTC,CASSLVTTKGDIQYF
many,TRBV15,-,TRBJ2-1,TGTGCCACCAGCAGAGATAAGGGGTCCTACAATGAGCAGTTCTTC,CATSRDKGSYNEQFF
few,TRBV3-1,-,TRBJ1-5,TGTGCCAGCAGCCAACCACAGGGTAGCAATCAGCCCCAGCATTTT,CASSQPQGSNQPQHF
-,TRBV19,-,TRBJ2-7,TGTGCCAGTAGTATGGGAGGGGGGACAACCTACGAGCAGTACTTC,CASSMGGGTTYEQYF
-,TRBV20-1,-,TRBJ1-1,TGCAGTGCTAGAGATCGCCGGGGGGGGACTGAAGCTTTCTTT,CSARDRRGGTEAFF
-,TRBV10-3,-,TRBJ1-2,TGTGCCATCAGTAAACGACAGGACTATGGCTACACCTTC,CAISKRQDYGYTF
many,TRBV19,TRBD2,TRBJ2-3,TGTGCCAGTAGATGGCGGGGGGGCGATGCGGGTACGCAGTATTTT,CASRWRGGDAGTQYF
many,TRBV11-3,-,TRBJ2-3,TGTGCCAGCAGCGGGGATACGCAGTATTTT,CASSGDTQYF
many,TRBV12-3/TRBV12-4,-,TRBJ2-7,TGTGCCAGCAGCCGACAGATCTACGAGCAGTACTTC,CASSRQIYEQYF
-,TRBV6-2/TRBV6-3,TRBD1,TRBJ1-1,TGTGCCAGCAGTCCTACAGGGGGGGCTGAAGCTTTCTTT,CASSPTGGAEAFF
many,TRBV6-1,-,TRBJ1-5,TGTGCCAGCAGTGAAGGCCCTTCGGTTCAGCCCCAGCATTTT,CASSEGPSVQPQHF
-,TRBV20-1,TRBD1,TRBJ2-7,TGCAGTGCTAGAGGGACAGGGGGCCCCTGGGGGTACTTC,CSARGTGGPWGYF
-,TRBV6-1,TRBD1,TRBJ1-1,TGTGCCAGCAGTGTCGACAGGGGAAGTTCTGAAGCTTTCTTT,CASSVDRGSSEAFF
few,TRBV6-1,TRBD2,TRBJ2-7,TGTGCCAGCACCCATAGCGGGAGTCAATACGAGCAGTACTTC,CASTHSGSQYEQYF
many,TRBV9,-,TRBJ1-6,TGTGCCAGCGGTGGACCAGGGGTTTCACCCCTCCACTTT,CASGGPGVSPLHF
-,TRBV25-1,-,TRBJ1-6,TGTGCCAGCAGTCCTCCCGGGCCGGGGAATTCACCCCTCCACTTT,CASSPPGPGNSPLHF
many,TRBV7-9,-,TRBJ2-5,TGTGCCAGCAGCTTGAAAGAGACCCAGTACTTC,CASSLKETQYF
-,TRBV30,-,TRBJ1-2,TGTGCCTGGAAGTGGGGTAACTATGGCTACACCTTC,CAWKWGNYGYTF
few,TRBV7-7,-,TRBJ2-2,TGTGCTAGCAGCCCGACGATTTCGAACACCGGGGAGCTGTTTTTT,CASSPTISNTGELFF
few,TRBV5-6,-,TRBJ1-3,TGTGCCAGCAACCACCGGGACAAGAAGGGGTTTGGAAACACCATATATTTT,CASNHRDKKGFGNTIYF
-,TRBV7-2,TRBD1,TRBJ1-1,TGTGCCAGCAGTTACAGACAGGGGCCCTCTGAAGCTTTCTTT,CASSYRQGPSEAFF
many,TRBV7-2,-,TRBJ1-2,TGTGCCAGCAGCTCGGGACGGGGCTATGGCTACACCTTC,CASSSGRGYGYTF
many,TRBV7-8,-,TRBJ1-1,TGTGCCAGCAGTTCTGGGTGGAACACTGAAGCTTTCTTT,CASSSGWNTEAFF
once,TRBV11-2,TRBD2,TRBJ2-3,TGTGCCAGCAGCTTCGGCCTAGCGGGGTTGAGGGATACGCAGTATTTT,CASSFGLAGLRDTQYF
many,TRBV25-1,-,TRBJ1-1,TGTGCCAGCAGGAGGGCCGCGGCGGGCACTGAAGCTTTCTTT,CASRRAAAGTEAFF
many,TRBV7-2,-,TRBJ2-7,TGTGCCAGCAGCCGACAGTTCTACGAGCAGTACTTC,CASSRQFYEQYF
many,TRBV7-9,-,TRBJ1-4,TGTGCCAGCAGCGCGGGACGGAGAAATGAAAAACTGTTTTTT,CASSAGRRNEKLFF
many,TRBV20-1,-,TRBJ1-1,TGCAGTGCCCAGACAGTTTTGAACACTGAAGCTTTCTTT,CSAQTVLNTEAFF
-,TRBV20-1,TRBD1,TRBJ2-1,TGCAGTGCCACGACCGGGGCAGGGGGCAATGAGCAGTTCTTC,CSATTGAGGNEQFF
many,TRBV20-1,-,TRBJ1-6,TGCAGTGCTAGAGTGGGGGGTCCAGGTTCACCCCTCCACTTT,CSARVGGPGSPLHF